The present T cell receptor beta chain was sequenced within a study of T cell repertoires in cytomegalovirus infection. As for the study in general: Both a matching HLA type and CMV infection were indicated by public TCR beta signatures.

The CDR3 totals 18 residues. Germline trimming cut 7 bases from V and 1 base from J; bases unmatched to any gene: 11. The germline gives CDR1 MNHNS, CDR2 SASEGT. Study findings and constraints: Of the TCR beta families, the public ones yielded a cumulative frequency that identified carriers of CMV plus the relevant HLA.

Comments on this clonotype: No antigen is known for it.

TCRdb redid the calling of the reads with MiXCR, one entry per CDR3 protein. The sample has tens of thousands of distinct CDR3 sequences, about 24% seen once. J is TRBJ2-2 and V is TRBV6-1; 11 bases match TRBD2. This material consisted of CD8+ T cells from cultured PBMCs, taken from culture after CMV antigen stimulation. This receptor was taken from a human donor in good health (CMV status not recorded). Some clones in this sample may be carry-over from other donors' samples. The CDR3 DNA follows: TGTGCCAGCACCTCATACCGGGGACTAGCGGAGAACACCGGGGAGCTGTTTTTT. Translating it yields CASTSYRGLAENTGELFF.